This TCR beta chain was observed in a study of blood T cell repertoires in COVID-19. TCRdb's table, derived via immunoSEQ multiplex PCR, lists solely in-frame clones and lacks some. The repertoire consists of some 250,000 clones, with approximately 91% occurring once and the leading ten covering approximately 2.4%. Unmatched junction bases numbered 18, after V lost 7 bases and J lost 7 bases. CDR1 and CDR2 (germline): MDHEN, SYDVKM. This CDR3 region has 16 residues. This clone was observed once. Enrollees, roughly 18 to 89 years old, lived in approximately 24 US areas. In assigning cohorts, the study relied on participant-reported clinical history.

Input material: PBMCs or T cells enriched from blood (not recorded which). The TCR comes from a woman aged 40 to 49 with acute COVID-19. The gene calls are TRBV28 and TRBJ1-2; 7 positions match TRBD1. Here the CDR3 DNA reads TGTGCCAGCAAAGAATCAAGACAGGGCTCAGCTGCTGGCTACACCTTC. Translation: CASKESRQGSAAGYTF.